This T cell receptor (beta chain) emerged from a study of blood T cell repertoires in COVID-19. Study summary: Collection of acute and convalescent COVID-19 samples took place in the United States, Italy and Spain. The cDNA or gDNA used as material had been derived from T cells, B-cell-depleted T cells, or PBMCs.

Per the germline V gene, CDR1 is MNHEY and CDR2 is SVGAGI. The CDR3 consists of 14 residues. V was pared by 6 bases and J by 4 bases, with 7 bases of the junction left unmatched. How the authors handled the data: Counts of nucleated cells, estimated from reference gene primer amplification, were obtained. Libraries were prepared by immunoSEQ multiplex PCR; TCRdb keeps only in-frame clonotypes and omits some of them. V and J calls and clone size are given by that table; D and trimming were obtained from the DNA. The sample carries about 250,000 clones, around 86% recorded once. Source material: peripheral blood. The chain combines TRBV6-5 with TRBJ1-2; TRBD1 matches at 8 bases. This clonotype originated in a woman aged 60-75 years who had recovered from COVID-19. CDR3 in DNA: TGTGCCAGCAGCAGAGGACAGGGCTTCTATGGCTACACCTTC. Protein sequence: CASSRGQGFYGYTF.